Below are 24 T cell receptor beta chains sequenced from a single sample in a study of OX40 agonist ivuxolimab in advanced cancers. The assay was immunoSEQ multiplex PCR, and TCRdb's table has in-frame clones only and misses some. The table has 35,000 to 55,000 clones, 85% to 90% seen once. Specimen: CD4+ or CD8+ T cells sorted from blood, collected in a trial of the OX40 agonist ivuxolimab. The source of these receptors is an adult with an advanced solid tumor such as melanoma, head and neck, liver or kidney cancer.

V and J are TRBV29-1 and TRBJ1-1; TRBD1 matches at 8 bases. The CDR3 has 14 residues. Trimming at V came to 6 bases and at J to 5 bases, leaving 11 bases not matched to a gene. Germline CDR1 and CDR2: SQVTM and ANQGSEA. CDR3 DNA sequence: TGCAGCGTGGGAACTAGACAGGGGCGGACTGAAGCTTTCTTT. Amino acids: CSVGTRQGRTEAFF.

The V gene is TRBV7-2, the J gene TRBJ2-1; D gene unclear. V was shortened by 5 bases and J by 5 bases, with 16 bases between the two germline ends. Germline V CDR1 and CDR2: SGHTA, FQGNSA. The CDR3 loop spans 15 amino acids. The CDR3 sequence is CASSPPSRPDNEQFF. The CDR3 nucleotides are TGTGCCAGCAGCCCCCCGAGCCGGCCGGACAATGAGCAGTTCTTC.

V gene TRBV2 combines with J gene TRBJ2-3; 8 bases match TRBD2. The CDR3 has 14 amino acids. V dropped 5 bases and J dropped 4; count of bases not matched to a gene: 5. The germline gives CDR1 SNHLY, CDR2 FYNNEI. CDR3 sequence reads: CASSPGLESDTQYF. CDR3 nucleotides: TGTGCCAGCAGTCCGGGACTAGAGTCAGATACGCAGTATTTT.

V usage is TRBV2 and J usage is TRBJ2-7; the D is unclear. CDR1 is SNHLY, CDR2 FYNNEI, per germline. The CDR3 spans 12 residues. V dropped 6 bases and J dropped 2 bases, with 8 bases sitting between them. For the CDR3, the DNA is TGTGCCAGCAGGGCGGAAACCTACGAGCAGTACTTC. It codes for CASRAETYEQYF.

The chain has TRBV19 and TRBJ1-4; TRBD1 aligns across 8 bases. CDR3 length equals 13 residues. Germline lookup yields CDR1 LNHDA and CDR2 SQIVND (reference sequence). The V segment lost 3 bases and the J segment 12 bases; nucleotides outside the gene matches: 6. The CDR3 DNA is TGTGCCAGTAGTATCGTGGGGGGACAGGAACTGTTTTTT. Translating it yields CASSIVGGQELFF.

The V call is TRBV9, the J call TRBJ2-7; 8 bases are a match to TRBD2. The CDR3 totals 16 residues. In germline, CDR1 is SGDLS, CDR2 YYNGEE. J lost 0 bases, V lost 2 bases, and 7 bases had no gene match. The DNA of the CDR3 is TGTGCCAGCAGCGTCCACCCGGGGGGGAGCTCCTACGAGCAGTACTTC. Translating gives CASSVHPGGSSYEQYF.

The rearrangement uses TRBV7-9 and TRBJ1-2; TRBD1 might be the D (5 bases). This CDR3 has 13 amino acids. Per the germline V gene, CDR1 is SEHNR and CDR2 is FQNEAQ (reference sequence). V lost 5 bases and J lost 3, with 10 bases in between. The CDR3 sequence: CASSRGDYYGYTF. Here the CDR3 DNA reads TGTGCCAGCAGCCGAGGGGACTACTATGGCTACACCTTC.

V is TRBV7-9 and J is TRBJ1-2; D not resolved. Germline V gene sequence: CDR1 SEHNR, CDR2 FQNEAQ (reference sequence). The germline V and J ends were trimmed by 4 bases and 7 bases, with 10 bases remaining between them. This CDR3 spans 12 amino acids. CDR3 region: CASSSFTGGYTF. DNA of the CDR3: TGTGCCAGCAGCTCATTCACCGGTGGCTACACCTTC.

The chain uses TRBV10-3 and TRBJ1-1, with a weak D call TRBD1 (5 bases). From germline, CDR1 is ENHRY and CDR2 SYGVKD. The CDR3 length is 14 residues. Trimming stripped 4 bases from V and 3 bases from J, with 12 bases between. The CDR3, as DNA: TGTGCCATCAGTGGCAGGGTACTGGACACTGAAGCTTTCTTT. This translates into CAISGRVLDTEAFF.

J is TRBJ1-1 and V is TRBV10-3; D unresolved. This CDR3 has 14 residues. From germline, CDR1 is ENHRY and CDR2 SYGVKD. The germline V and J ends were trimmed by 0 bases and 7 bases, with 12 bases remaining between them. CDR3 DNA: TGTGCCATCAGTGAGTCGATACAAACTGGTGAAGCTTTCTTT. Its translation is CAISESIQTGEAFF.

The gene calls are TRBV6-5 and TRBJ2-7; D is ambiguous. Germline V gene lookup returns CDR1 MNHEY and CDR2 SVGAGI. The CDR3 length is 13 residues. V gave up 6 bases and J gave up 7 bases, with 16 bases separating them. As DNA, the CDR3 is TGTGCCAGCAGAAACGGGCCCGGGCGGGAGCAGTACTTC. It yields the protein CASRNGPGREQYF.

The rearrangement links TRBV19 to TRBJ2-1; 7 positions agree with TRBD1. CDR1 LNHDA and CDR2 SQIVND come from the germline V gene (reference sequence). The CDR3 has 15 amino acids. V trimming: 6 bases; J trimming: 8 bases; junction bases outside the gene matches: 13. The CDR3 sequence is CASSSTGALAYEQFF. CDR3 sequence (DNA): TGTGCCAGTAGCAGCACAGGGGCCCTAGCATATGAGCAGTTCTTC.

V is TRBV7-3 and J is TRBJ2-1; 8 bases align to TRBD2. Germline assignment: CDR1 SGHTA and CDR2 FQGTGA. Trimming took 4 bases from V and 4 from J; bases not matched to a gene: 6. This CDR3 region has 15 residues. The CDR3: CASSYGTRTYNEQFF. CDR3 nucleotide sequence: TGTGCCAGCAGCTACGGGACTAGGACGTACAATGAGCAGTTCTTC.

This clone has more than one count but fewer than ten. The chain combines TRBV11-2 with TRBJ1-5; a weak D match, TRBD1 (6 bases). V was trimmed by 3 bases and J by 3 bases, leaving 21 bases between them. The CDR3 is 18 residues long. Germline assignment: CDR1 SGHAT and CDR2 FQNNGV. The CDR3 coding sequence is TGTGCCAGCAGCTTGCACCCGGTCGAACAGGGCTACAATCAGCCCCAGCATTTT. This encodes CASSLHPVEQGYNQPQHF.

The chain employs TRBV19 and TRBJ2-1, with D perhaps assigned TRBD1 or TRBD2 (6 bases each). Trimming shortened V by 5 bases and J by 0 bases, and 23 bases separated the two germline ends. The CDR3 runs 19 residues. Looked up from germline, CDR1 is LNHDA and CDR2 is SQIVND (reference sequence). CDR3 sequence (DNA): TGTGCCAGTAGTCGTAGGACAGCGGGTTCTGGAAGCTCCTACAATGAGCAGTTCTTC. It codes for CASSRRTAGSGSSYNEQFF.

The CDR3 DNA follows: TGTGCCAGCAGCTTGAGTACGGCCGAAGAGACCCAGTACTTC. It encodes CASSLSTAEETQYF. V usage is TRBV5-8 and J usage is TRBJ2-5; D gene uncertain. The CDR3 extends over 14 amino acids. Germline V gene sequence: CDR1 SGHTS, CDR2 YDEGEE. The V and J ends lost 1 base and 3 bases respectively, with 10 bases between them. Looking up the rest from reference TRBV5-8 and TRBJ2-5 gives the full variable domain: EAGVTQSPTHLIKTRGQQATLRCSPISGHTSVYWYQQALGLGLQFLLWYDEGEERNRGNFPPRFSGRQFPNYSSELNVNALELEDSALYLCASSLSTAEETQYFGPGTRLLVL.

This clone was seen only a few times. J is TRBJ2-7 and V is TRBV6-1; TRBD2 matches 7 bases. V gave up 4 bases and J gave up 0 bases; unmatched junction bases: 6. The CDR3 is 15 residues long. Germline CDR1 reads MNHNS; CDR2 reads SASEGT. The CDR3 DNA follows: TGTGCCAGCAGTGGCAGCGGGGCCTCCTCCTACGAGCAGTACTTC. This codes for CASSGSGASSYEQYF.

The CDR3 sequence is CAISEPTGTGPTYEQYF. The CDR3, as DNA: TGTGCCATCAGTGAGCCAACCGGGACAGGACCGACCTACGAGCAGTACTTC. This sequence joins TRBV10-3 and TRBJ2-7; 8 nucleotides line up with TRBD1. Germline V gives CDR1 ENHRY, CDR2 SYGVKD. The CDR3 extends over 17 amino acids. The ends lost 2 bases at V and 2 bases at J; junction bases unmatched: 11.

V is TRBV30 and J is TRBJ2-3; 7 bases line up with TRBD2. CDR3 length equals 14 residues. CDR1 is GTSNPN and CDR2 is SVGIG in the germline V gene (reference sequence). J gave up 6 bases and V 3 bases, and 9 bases lay outside the gene matches. CDR3 amino acids: CAWSNGRIGDTQYF. CDR3 in DNA: TGTGCCTGGAGCAACGGGAGGATTGGGGATACGCAGTATTTT.

V is TRBV19 and J is TRBJ2-5, with a weak D call TRBD2 (5 bases). V was clipped by 8 bases and J by 1 base, with 8 bases between them. The germline CDR1 and CDR2 sequences are LNHDA and SQIVND (reference sequence). The CDR3 contains 12 residues. The CDR3 loop reads CASLEVQETQYF. In DNA, the CDR3 is TGTGCCAGTTTGGAGGTCCAAGAGACCCAGTACTTC.

The chain recombines TRBV28 with TRBJ1-2; 8 nucleotides match TRBD1. Germline CDR1 and CDR2: MDHEN and SYDVKM. This CDR3 is built from 14 residues. J gave up 5 bases and V 4 bases, and 6 bases lay outside the gene matches. This chain's CDR3 is CASSSGGGGYGYTF. CDR3 nucleotides: TGTGCCAGCAGTTCAGGGGGCGGAGGGTATGGCTACACCTTC.

The chain is built from TRBV6-1 and TRBJ2-2; tentatively, D is TRBD1 (5 bases). Per germline, CDR1 MNHNS and CDR2 SASEGT. V dropped 7 bases and J dropped 5 bases, with 11 bases sitting between them. This CDR3 comprises 13 residues. Here the CDR3 reads CASTGARTGELFF. DNA for the CDR3: TGTGCCAGCACTGGGGCGAGAACCGGGGAGCTGTTTTTT.

This rearrangement joins TRBV28 to TRBJ1-4, with 10 bases aligning to TRBD1. The CDR3 is 16 residues long. Per the germline V gene, CDR1 is MDHEN and CDR2 is SYDVKM. J gave up 7 bases and V 3 bases, and 8 bases lay outside the gene matches. CDR3 nucleotide sequence: TGTGCCAGCAGTTTCCGGACAGGGGGTTTCGGTGAAAAACTGTTTTTT. It specifies CASSFRTGGFGEKLFF.

This sequence joins TRBV28 and TRBJ1-5; perhaps TRBD1 as D (6 bases). The CDR3 runs to 14 residues. Germline V gene sequence: CDR1 MDHEN, CDR2 SYDVKM. Trimming left V 2 bases short and J 9 bases short, with 14 bases between. The CDR3 is CASSLEGGFRPQHF. The CDR3 coding sequence is TGTGCCAGCAGTTTAGAGGGGGGGTTTAGGCCCCAGCATTTT.